The 11 T cell receptor beta chains in this list originate from one sample, sequenced in a study of cytomegalovirus exposure and HLA in healthy donors. Amplification used 60 Vbeta primers and 13 Jbeta primers. This table comes from immunoSEQ multiplex PCR, and its TCRdb copy is limited to in-frame clones, with some not included. Found here are around 150,000 clones, 75% to 90% of them singletons; the top ten hold roughly 4.7%. Material: PBMCs. These receptors all stem from a young man in good health and CMV-seronegative.

This clone was seen more than once but under ten times. V is TRBV14 and J is TRBJ1-1; possibly TRBD1 for D (5 bases). CDR3 length: 13 residues. CDR1 is SGHDN and CDR2 is FVKESK in the germline V gene. The V and J ends lost 4 bases and 3 bases respectively, with 9 bases between them. CDR3 region: CASSLSRDTEAFF. The CDR3 coding sequence is TGTGCCAGCAGCCTAAGCAGGGACACTGAAGCTTTCTTT.

This chain joins TRBV7-9 and TRBJ1-2, with 7 bases lining up with TRBD1. This CDR3 contains 13 residues. CDR1 and CDR2 (germline): SEHNR, FQNEAQ (reference sequence). The CDR3 DNA reads as TGTTCGTGCGCCGGCGGGACAGACTATGGCTACACCTTC. This codes for CSCAGGTDYGYTF. Based on the CDR3 plus reference TRBV7-9 and TRBJ1-2, the full variable domain is DTGVSQNPRHKITKRGQNVTFRCDPISEHNRLYWYRQTLGQGPEFLTYFQNEAQLEKSRLLSDRFSAERPKGSFSTLEIQRTEQGDSAMYLCSCAGGTDYGYTFGSGTRLTVV.

The chain joins TRBV5-1 to TRBJ2-1; 7 bases agree with TRBD2. Per germline, CDR1 SGHRS and CDR2 YFSETQ. The CDR3 length is 14 residues. Trimming took 4 bases from V and 0 from J; bases not matched to a gene: 1. The CDR3 spells CASSGGSSYNEQFF. CDR3 nucleotides: TGCGCCAGCAGCGGCGGGAGCTCCTACAATGAGCAGTTCTTC.

J is TRBJ1-6 and V is TRBV19; no definite D call. Between the trimmed V and J ends, which lost 7 bases and 4 bases, there was a span of 5 bases. This CDR3 spans 12 amino acids. Germline V gene lookup returns CDR1 LNHDA and CDR2 SQIVND (reference sequence). The DNA of the CDR3 is TGTGCCAGTAAACAGTATAATTCACCCCTCCACTTT. This encodes CASKQYNSPLHF.

V gene TRBV28 combines with J gene TRBJ1-2, with 8 bases identical to TRBD1. V dropped 4 bases and J dropped 3; count of bases not matched to a gene: 7. CDR3 size: 15 residues. Looked up from germline, CDR1 is MDHEN and CDR2 is SYDVKM. The CDR3 DNA reads TGTGCCAGCAGTTACGCCGAGACAGGGGACTATGGCTACACCTTC. It encodes CASSYAETGDYGYTF.

The chain employs TRBV7-2 and TRBJ2-5; 15 bases fit TRBD2. V was pared by 5 bases and J by 5 bases, with 6 bases of the junction left unmatched. CDR1 SGHTA and CDR2 FQGNSA come from the germline V gene. CDR3 length: 16 amino acids. In DNA, the CDR3 is TGTGCCAGCAGCGTCGGACTAGCGGGGGGGTTGGAGACCCAGTACTTC. Amino acids: CASSVGLAGGLETQYF.

This clone came up once. Here the CDR3 DNA reads TGTGCCAGCAGTTACGGGGCTAGCACAGATACGCAGTATTTT. Encoded protein: CASSYGASTDTQYF. The chain links TRBV6-6 to TRBJ2-3; TRBD1 might be the D (5 bases). CDR1 and CDR2 from the germline V gene are MNHNY and SVGAGI (reference sequence). The V gene lost 2 bases and the J gene lost 0 bases, with 6 bases spanning the gap. CDR3 size: 14 residues.

The genes are TRBV5-5 and TRBJ1-1; 9 bases match TRBD1. The CDR3 contains 15 residues. Looked up from germline, CDR1 is SGHKS and CDR2 is YYEKEE (reference sequence). J was trimmed by 1 base and V by 3 bases; bases with no gene match: 4. CDR3 region: CASSSQGAQNTEAFF. The CDR3 coding sequence is TGTGCCAGCAGCTCACAGGGGGCGCAGAACACTGAAGCTTTCTTT.

This clone was counted only a few times. The rearrangement joins TRBV5-1 to TRBJ2-2; a possible D gene is TRBD1 (7 bases). Between the trimmed V and J ends, which lost 0 bases and 8 bases, there was a span of 14 bases. The CDR3 loop spans 15 amino acids. CDR1 SGHRS and CDR2 YFSETQ come from the germline V gene. In nucleotides, the CDR3 is TGCGCCAGCAGCTTGGCAGGGGGGACAGCGGGGGAGCTGTTTTTT. Protein product: CASSLAGGTAGELFF.

The V gene is TRBV27, the J gene TRBJ2-1; 10 bases agree with TRBD1. CDR3 size: 18 residues. From germline, CDR1 is MNHEY and CDR2 SMNVEV (reference sequence). The ends lost 5 bases at V and 0 bases at J; junction bases unmatched: 10. The CDR3, as DNA: TGTGCCAGCAGTCCCGGGACAGGGGTCCCCAGCTCCTACAATGAGCAGTTCTTC. Its translation is CASSPGTGVPSSYNEQFF.

The chain recombines TRBV14 with TRBJ2-3; TRBD1 agrees at 7 bases. In germline, CDR1 is SGHDN, CDR2 FVKESK. V lost 4 bases, J lost 6 bases, and 7 bases stayed unmatched. The CDR3 length is 14 residues. Here the CDR3 reads CASSRSTGMDTQYF. The CDR3, as DNA: TGTGCCAGCAGCCGATCGACAGGGATGGATACGCAGTATTTT.